One and the same sample provided the 7 T cell receptor beta chains below, sequenced in a study of blood T cell repertoires in COVID-19 (TCRdb year 2020). The library came from the immunoSEQ multiplex PCR assay. Imported from immuneACCESS, the table was reduced by TCRdb to in-frame sequences with V and J called. These copies leave out some clones; in studies compared against another copy, an unresolved V gene accounts for under half, and the cause of the remainder is not known. The sample records under 150,000 clones, approximately 90% of which are singletons. More than 25% of the sample is taken by the ten largest. Sequencing input: peripheral blood. The receptors stem from a human donor in a cohort sampled during active COVID-19.

The chain carries TRBV12-3 or TRBV12-4 and TRBJ2-1, with D possibly being TRBD2 (6 bases). The CDR3 contains 12 residues. V lost 2 bases and J lost 14, with 13 bases in between. CDR3 nucleotide sequence: TGTGCCAGCAGTTTAAAGTATGTAGCGGAGTTCTTC. Protein: CASSLKYVAEFF.

The chain joins TRBV5-6 to TRBJ2-7; 8 bases line up with TRBD1. The germline V gene has CDR1 SGHDT and CDR2 YYEEEE. The J segment lost 6 bases and the V segment lost 3 bases, leaving 11 bases of the junction unmatched. The CDR3 totals 15 residues. The CDR3 protein is CASSSLRQGNAEQYF. CDR3 DNA sequence: TGTGCCAGCAGCTCCCTGCGACAGGGGAACGCCGAGCAGTACTTC.

This clone showed up just once. The V gene is TRBV7-3, the J gene TRBJ2-3; 10 bases line up with TRBD2. This CDR3 comprises 16 residues. V lost 5 bases and J lost 2; bases outside the gene matches: 7. Per germline, CDR1 SGHTA and CDR2 FQGTGA. Here the CDR3 DNA reads TGTGCCAGCAGCCAATGGACTAGCGGAGTCACAGATACGCAGTATTTT. Amino acids: CASSQWTSGVTDTQYF. Together with reference TRBV7-3 and TRBJ2-3, the CDR3 gives the full variable domain: GAGVSQTPSNKVTEKGKYVELRCDPISGHTALYWYRQSLGQGPEFLIYFQGTGAADDSGLPNDRFFAVRPEGSVSTLKIQRTERGDSAVYLCASSQWTSGVTDTQYFGPGTRLTVL.

The chain recombines TRBV9 with TRBJ1-1; tentative D call: TRBD1 (5 bases). Germline V lookup: CDR1 SGDLS, CDR2 YYNGEE. The CDR3 is 16 residues long. Trimming shortened V by 0 bases and J by 3 bases, and 15 bases separated the two germline ends. The CDR3 loop reads CASSVAAGFGDTEAFF. Written as DNA, the CDR3 is TGTGCCAGCAGCGTAGCTGCAGGGTTTGGGGACACTGAAGCTTTCTTT.

The rearrangement links TRBV7-8 to TRBJ1-4; no firm D call. The CDR3 consists of 14 residues. Trimming took 5 bases from V and 2 from J, leaving 9 bases between them. The V gene's germline CDR1 is SGHVS and CDR2 FQNEAQ. CDR3 DNA sequence: TGTGCCAGCAGCCCCCCGAGGACTAATGAAAAACTGTTTTTT. Protein: CASSPPRTNEKLFF.

V gene TRBV19 combines with J gene TRBJ2-2; 10 bases map to TRBD1. The trim removed 1 base at V and 3 bases at J, leaving 2 bases unmatched. CDR1 and CDR2 (germline): LNHDA, SQIVND (reference sequence). The CDR3 has 16 residues. CDR3 sequence: CASSIGTGGYTGELFF. The CDR3 bases are TGTGCCAGTAGTATAGGGACAGGGGGGTACACCGGGGAGCTGTTTTTT.

CDR3 sequence (DNA): TGTGCCAGCAGTTCCGGGACAGGTGGCTACACCTTC. Translated, it gives CASSSGTGGYTF. The chain employs TRBV6-5 and TRBJ1-2, with 8 bases that match TRBD1. Germline CDR1 is MNHEY and CDR2 is SVGAGI. Trimming cost V 4 bases and J 7 bases; bases outside gene matches: 2. CDR3 size: 12 residues.